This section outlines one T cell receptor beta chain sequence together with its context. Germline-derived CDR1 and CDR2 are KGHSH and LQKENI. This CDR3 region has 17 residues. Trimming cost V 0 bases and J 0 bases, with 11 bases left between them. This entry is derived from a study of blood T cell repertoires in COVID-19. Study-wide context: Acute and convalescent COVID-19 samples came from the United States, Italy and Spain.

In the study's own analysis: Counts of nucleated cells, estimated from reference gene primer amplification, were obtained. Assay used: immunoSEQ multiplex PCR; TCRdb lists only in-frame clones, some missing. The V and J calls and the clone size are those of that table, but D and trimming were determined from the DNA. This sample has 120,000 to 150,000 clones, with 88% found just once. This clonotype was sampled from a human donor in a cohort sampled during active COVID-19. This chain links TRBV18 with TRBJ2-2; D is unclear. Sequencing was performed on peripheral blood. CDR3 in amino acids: CASSPPIGGTNTGELFF. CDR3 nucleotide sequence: TGTGCCAGCTCACCACCTATCGGCGGAACGAACACCGGGGAGCTGTTTTTT.